This T cell receptor (beta chain) was documented in a study of CD8 T cells in Susac syndrome. Turning to this clonotype: The junction and the germline gene differ at one end; a read error may be behind it.

With random hexamers, about 0.5 to 1 ug RNA was reverse transcribed. MiXCR, run by TCRdb on the immunoSEQ multiplex PCR reads, gives a single entry per CDR3 protein. The sample contains approximately 100,000 distinct CDR3 sequences, around 90% of which appear only once. The length of the CDR3 is 12 residues. Germline V gives CDR1 DFQATT, CDR2 SNEGSKA (reference sequence). Specimen: CD8+ T cells from PBMCs. The TCR sequence derives from a human donor in good health. This chain links TRBV20-1 with TRBJ1-1; D is undetermined. The CDR3 sequence is CSAREGGGEAFF. CDR3 DNA sequence: TGCAGTGCTCGAGAGGGAGGCGGTGAAGCTTTCTTT.